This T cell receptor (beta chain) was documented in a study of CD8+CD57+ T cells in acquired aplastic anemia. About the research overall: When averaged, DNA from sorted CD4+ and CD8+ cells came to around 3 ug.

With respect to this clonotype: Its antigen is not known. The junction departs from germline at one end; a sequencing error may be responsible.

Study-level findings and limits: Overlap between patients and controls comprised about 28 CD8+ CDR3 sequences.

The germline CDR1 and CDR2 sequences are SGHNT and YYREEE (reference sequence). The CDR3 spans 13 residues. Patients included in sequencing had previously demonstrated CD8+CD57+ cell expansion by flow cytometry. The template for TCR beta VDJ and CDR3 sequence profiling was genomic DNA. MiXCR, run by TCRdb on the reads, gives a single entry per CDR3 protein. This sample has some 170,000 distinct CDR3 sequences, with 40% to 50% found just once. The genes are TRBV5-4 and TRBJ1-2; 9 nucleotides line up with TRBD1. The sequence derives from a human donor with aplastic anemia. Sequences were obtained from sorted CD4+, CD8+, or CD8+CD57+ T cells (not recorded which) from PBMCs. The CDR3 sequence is CASSLTGGNGYTF. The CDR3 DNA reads TGTGCCAGCAGCTTAACAGGGGGCAATGGCTACACCTTT.